This TCR beta chain was documented in a study of blood T cell repertoires in COVID-19. This table comes from immunoSEQ multiplex PCR, and its TCRdb copy is limited to in-frame clones, with some not included. The sample has under 95,000 clones; about nine tenths are singletons. Germline loops: CDR1 KGHDR, CDR2 SFDVKD. V was cut by 9 bases and J by 2 bases, with 14 bases left in between. The CDR3 is made up of 14 amino acids. This TCR was sampled from a woman aged 45 to 65 in a cohort sampled during active COVID-19. The specimen was peripheral blood. The rearrangement links TRBV24-1 to TRBJ2-3, with D possibly matching TRBD1 (6 bases). CDR3 sequence (DNA): TGTGCCACCTCCGGCAGGGGTTCCACAGATACGCAGTATTTT. Translated, it gives CATSGRGSTDTQYF.